These 17 T cell receptor beta chains came from one sample sequenced in a study of regulatory T cells in long-lasting Graves disease. Time point defined: newly diagnosed GD, antithyroid drugs for less than 3 months. Preparation of the TCR library used RNA extracted from PBMCs. Library construction for TCR beta used iRepertoire HTBI primers and Arm-PCR of CDR3 regions. TCRdb reprocessed the multiplex PCR reads with MiXCR, giving one entry per CDR3 protein. Of 530,000 or so distinct CDR3 sequences listed, roughly a sixth were seen once; the top ten hold about 11%. These records were also assigned to another study, of T cells in Graves' hyperthyroidism and ophthalmopathy.

The sample in question was peripheral blood mononuclear cells (PBMCs), obtained at new diagnosis, from a patient treated with antithyroid drugs. The receptors originated from a young man with Graves disease.

The chain recombines TRBV4-2 with TRBJ2-5; 8 bases match TRBD1. CDR1 is LGHNA, CDR2 YNFKEQ, per germline. Germline trimming cut 4 bases from V and 5 bases from J; bases unmatched to any gene: 6. This CDR3 is built from 14 residues. Written as DNA, the CDR3 is TGTGCCAGCAGCCCAGGGGGCACGGGGGAGACCCAGTACTTC. It translates to CASSPGGTGETQYF.

This clonotype was observed many times. This sequence joins TRBV15 and TRBJ2-1; D is ambiguous. The CDR3 is made up of 12 amino acids. The V end lost 8 bases, the J end lost 4 bases, and 9 bases lay between the germline ends. Per the germline V gene, CDR1 is LNHNV and CDR2 is YYDKDF (reference sequence). The CDR3 sequence: CATGTHYNEQFF. The CDR3 region has the DNA TGTGCCACCGGAACCCATTACAATGAGCAGTTCTTC.

The chain recombines TRBV2 with TRBJ1-2; tentative D call: TRBD1 (5 bases). The CDR3 consists of 13 residues. In germline, CDR1 is SNHLY, CDR2 FYNNEI. Trimming took 8 bases from V and 4 from J, leaving 14 bases between them. The CDR3, as DNA: TGTGCCAGCGTTGGGGGGACTATCTATGGCTACACCTTC. Encoded protein: CASVGGTIYGYTF.

This clonotype showed up just once. The J gene is TRBJ2-7, the V gene TRBV28; a weak D match, TRBD2 (6 bases). The CDR3 length is 14 residues. Trimming cost V 6 bases and J 3 bases, with 15 bases left between them. Germline CDR1 is MDHEN and CDR2 is SYDVKM. For the CDR3, the DNA is TGTGCCAGCAGACTCGGGGGTAATTTCTACGAGCAGTACTTC. Amino acids: CASRLGGNFYEQYF.

At least ten counts were recorded for this clonotype. The chain has TRBV11-2 and TRBJ2-1; the D gene is possibly TRBD1 (5 bases). The germline V gene encodes CDR1 SGHAT and CDR2 FQNNGV. This CDR3 comprises 15 residues. V lost 5 bases and J 2 bases, leaving 13 bases between the germline ends. CDR3 DNA sequence: TGTGCCAGCAGCATCCGACAGAGCCCCTACAATGAGCAGTTCTTC. It translates to CASSIRQSPYNEQFF.

V usage is TRBV20-1 and J usage is TRBJ2-1; D may be TRBD1 or TRBD2 (5 bases each). V lost 4 bases and J 12 bases, leaving 13 bases between the germline ends. The CDR3 spans 11 residues. The germline V gene has CDR1 DFQATT and CDR2 SNEGSKA (reference sequence). CDR3 protein: CSAKGTPRQFF. The DNA for the CDR3 is TGCAGTGCTAAAGGGACGCCTAGGCAGTTCTTC.

This clonotype was recorded at least ten times. The junction and the germline gene differ at one end; a read error may be behind it. The genes are TRBV7-8 and TRBJ2-1; 7 nucleotides agree with TRBD2. CDR1 and CDR2 from the germline V gene are SGHVS and FQNEAQ. This CDR3 spans 16 amino acids. CDR3 sequence reads: CASSPRDGGDYNEQLF. CDR3 nucleotides: TGTGCCAGCAGCCCAAGGGATGGGGGGGACTACAATGAGCAGCTCTTC.

This clonotype came up many times. This rearrangement joins TRBV6-1 to TRBJ2-1; TRBD2 matches 11 bases. Germline V lookup: CDR1 MNHNS, CDR2 SASEGT. V lost 6 bases to trimming and J lost 5 bases; unmatched junction nucleotides: 6. The CDR3 totals 15 residues. The CDR3 region is CASRRLAGIDNEQFF. The CDR3 bases are TGTGCCAGCAGGAGACTAGCGGGGATAGACAATGAGCAGTTCTTC.

This clonotype was seen only a few times. The chain has TRBV4-1 and TRBJ2-5; 8 positions agree with TRBD2. The V gene's germline CDR1 is MGHRA and CDR2 YSYEKL. J gave up 4 bases and V 1 base, and 5 bases lay outside the gene matches. The CDR3 is 15 residues long. In DNA form, the CDR3 reads TGCGCCAGCAGCCAAGTGGGGCTAGCGGGAGAGACCCAGTACTTC. Its protein product is CASSQVGLAGETQYF.

At least ten counts were recorded for this clonotype. V and J are TRBV7-8 and TRBJ2-5; 7 positions agree with TRBD2. J was trimmed by 4 bases and V by 4 bases; bases with no gene match: 9. There are 15 residues in the CDR3. From germline, CDR1 is SGHVS and CDR2 FQNEAQ. The CDR3 protein is CASSSWTSRGETQYF. For the CDR3, the DNA is TGTGCCAGCAGCTCTTGGACTAGTCGGGGAGAGACCCAGTACTTC.

This clonotype was observed a few times. The chain recombines TRBV7-3 with TRBJ1-3, with TRBD1 as a possible D gene (5 bases). CDR3 size: 16 residues. V shed 1 base and J shed 2 bases, with 12 bases lying between them. The V gene's germline CDR1 is SGHTA and CDR2 FQGTGA. CDR3 nucleotides: TGTGCCAGCAGCTTAAACGCGCCGGGGGCTGGAAACACCATATATTTT. It specifies CASSLNAPGAGNTIYF.

The genes are TRBV12-5 and TRBJ1-2; perhaps TRBD1 as D (6 bases). Trimming took 2 bases from V and 8 from J, leaving 15 bases between them. This CDR3 comprises 14 residues. Germline lookup yields CDR1 LGHNT and CDR2 FRNRAP. The CDR3 loop is CASGLFQGREGYTF. CDR3 sequence (DNA): TGTGCTAGTGGTTTGTTTCAGGGGAGGGAGGGCTACACCTTC.

This clonotype was counted between two and nine times. This sequence joins TRBV15 and TRBJ1-5, with D uncertain. From germline, CDR1 is LNHNV and CDR2 YYDKDF (reference sequence). V gave up 6 bases and J gave up 2 bases, with 14 bases separating them. The CDR3 has 15 amino acids. This CDR3 reads CATSATGSGNQPQHF. CDR3 bases: TGTGCCACCAGTGCGACGGGGTCTGGCAATCAGCCCCAGCATTTT. Full variable domain (outside the CDR3, taken from reference TRBV15 and TRBJ1-5): DAMVIQNPRYQVTQFGKPVTLSCSQTLNHNVMYWYQQKSSQAPKLLFHYYDKDFNNEADTPDNFQSRRPNTSFCFLDIRSPGLGDTAMYLCATSATGSGNQPQHFGDGTRLSIL.

This chain links TRBV5-1 with TRBJ1-2; 12 nucleotides align to TRBD1. CDR1 is SGHRS, CDR2 YFSETQ, per germline. The length of the CDR3 is 17 residues. The V gene end was trimmed by 3 bases and the J gene end by 3 bases; junction bases not matched to a gene: 9. As DNA, the CDR3 is TGCGCCAGCAGCTCCAATATTGGGACAGGGGGCCACTATGGCTACACCTTC. Amino acid sequence: CASSSNIGTGGHYGYTF. Full variable domain (remainder filled in from reference TRBV5-1 and TRBJ1-2): KAGVTQTPRYLIKTRGQQVTLSCSPISGHRSVSWYQQTPGQGLQFLFEYFSETQRNKGNFPGRFSGRQFSNSRSEMNVSTLELGDSALYLCASSSNIGTGGHYGYTFGSGTRLTVV.

This clonotype has a count of ten or more. This chain joins TRBV2 and TRBJ1-2, with D hard to call. The germline V gene encodes CDR1 SNHLY and CDR2 FYNNEI. The ends were cut back, 2 bases at V and 2 bases at J, with 9 bases in the middle. This CDR3 region has 14 residues. The CDR3 here is CASSETPGNYGYTF. For the CDR3, the DNA is TGTGCCAGCAGTGAAACGCCGGGAAACTATGGCTACACCTTC.

The chain links TRBV4-1 to TRBJ2-2, with 8 bases that match TRBD2. The CDR3 is 15 amino acids. CDR1 is MGHRA and CDR2 is YSYEKL in the germline V gene. V lost 3 bases to trimming and J lost 5 bases; unmatched junction nucleotides: 5. The CDR3 bases are TGCGCCAGCAGCCAGCGGGAGGTGCAGACCGGGGAGCTGTTTTTT. Its protein is CASSQREVQTGELFF.

The gene calls are TRBV30 and TRBJ1-6, with D tentatively TRBD1 (5 bases). The CDR3 has 16 residues. Germline V lookup: CDR1 GTSNPN, CDR2 SVGIG (reference sequence). The V gene lost 0 bases and the J gene lost 2 bases, with 11 bases spanning the gap. The DNA for the CDR3 is TGTGCCTGGAGTGTTGCAGGGTACACCTATAATTCACCCCTCCACTTT. This codes for CAWSVAGYTYNSPLHF.